This T cell receptor (beta chain) emerged from a study of siplizumab effects on memory and regulatory T cells (dated by TCRdb to between 2018 and 2020). Regarding the study in general: The study looked at the effect of siplizumab, an anti-CD2 antibody, on alloreactive T-cell subsets in allogeneic mixed lymphocyte reactions made from human PBMCs.

What the study reported, not specific to this receptor: Because sequences at frequencies below about 10^-5 were poorly captured, only a minor fraction of alloreactive clones could be mapped back to unstimulated subsets. In reactions with siplizumab, an average of about 69% of mappable alloreactive CD4+ clones were Treg-derived, compared with about 27% in control reactions. Siplizumab significantly lowered the cumulative frequency of alloreactive sequences that could be traced to unstimulated CD4+ memory T cells. Whether proliferating Tregs from siplizumab cultures were suppressive was not functionally confirmed. Roughly 75-96% of proliferating CD4+ or CD8+ clones could not be assigned a naive or memory phenotype. Unstimulated naive T cells appeared more diverse than memory T cells, and naive cells seemed to contribute substantially to the alloresponse.

The CDR3 covers 17 residues, taking in both the cysteine and the phenylalanine. Just the 51-base CDR3 DNA is kept, in frame starting at base 1. CDR1 and CDR2 were assigned from the germline V gene as SNHLY and FYNNEI. Compared with germline, V lacks 4 bases and J lacks 4 bases; bases without a gene match: 7. Receptor amplification or capture employed the immunoSEQ multiplex PCR assay. Each sample had roughly 100,000 TCR templates assayed by the deep sequencing platform. Genomic DNA extracted from sorted T cells was the material used for TCRbeta CDR3 sequencing. Under the source paper's analysis protocol: The R programming language was used for clonal analysis of TCRbeta CDR3 data. Comparing unstimulated samples against CFSE-low samples taken after the reaction was how alloreactive CD4+ and CD8+ clones were defined. Regulatory or non-regulatory origin was assigned to alloreactive CD4+ clones by matching of sequences to sorted unstimulated Treg and non-Treg repertoires. Sourced from immuneACCESS, this table was stored by TCRdb with only in-frame sequences that have V and J called. A share of the clones is absent; for the studies checked, an unresolved V gene accounts for under half, and the remainder has no known explanation. V and J calls plus clone size are reproduced from that table; the DNA served to infer D and trimming. Counted in this sample were some 62,000 clones; less than 90% of them appeared once. The ten largest clones capture roughly 3.8% of the sample.

Additional sequencing covered unstimulated subsets from three donor pairs, namely CD8+ effector memory, CD4+ naive, CD8+ TEMRA, CD4+ memory and CD8+ naive. Sorted unstimulated T cells and proliferating T cells recovered from mixed lymphocyte reactions underwent TCRbeta CDR3 sequencing. Fresh whole blood from ten HLA-typed healthy donors was used as the source from which PBMCs were isolated. Only one count was recorded for this clone. Its antigen target is currently unknown. No much larger clonotype is one base removed from it; base qualities were not supplied. The clonotype comes from a human donor in good health. The chain is assembled from TRBV2 and TRBJ2-7; 16 of the junction bases match TRBD2. Sequencing input: memory CD4+ T cells sorted from blood. The sample's cell subset or site label is to be understood as: unstimulated CD4+ memory T cells. This receptor carries the CDR3 CASSVSLGLAGGYEQYF. The nucleotide sequence is given as TGTGCCAGCAGTGTGTCGTTGGGACTAGCGGGGGGGTACGAGCAGTACTTC.